The 25 T cell receptor beta chains given below trace back to one sample, sequenced in a study of blood T cell repertoires in COVID-19. Clones were sequenced by immunoSEQ multiplex PCR, and TCRdb holds only the in-frame ones, with some missing. This sample has 650,000 to 800,000 clones; 80% to 90% occur once, and the top ten carry 0.2% to 0.3%. Material for sequencing was peripheral blood. The receptors come from a woman aged 18-29 years with acute or convalescent COVID-19.

The chain employs TRBV12-3 or TRBV12-4 and TRBJ1-5; D ambiguous. Trimming pared 3 bases from V and 11 bases from J, leaving 11 bases between. The CDR3 extends over 12 amino acids. The CDR3 here is CASSLGVGAQHF. CDR3 in DNA: TGTGCCAGCAGTTTGGGAGTCGGGGCCCAGCATTTT.

This clone was observed a single time. The CDR3 coding sequence is TGTGCCAGCTCACCACCGACAAGTTTGGGCTACACCTTC. Translated, it gives CASSPPTSLGYTF. The chain combines TRBV18 with TRBJ1-2; no reliable D call. Germline CDR1 is KGHSH and CDR2 is LQKENI. The CDR3 is 13 amino acids. V lost 0 bases and J 8 bases, leaving 10 bases between the germline ends.

This clone was seen once. J is TRBJ1-5 and V is TRBV4-1; D possibly corresponds to TRBD1 (6 bases). Germline V gives CDR1 MGHRA, CDR2 YSYEKL. The CDR3 is made up of 15 amino acids. V lost 3 bases to trimming and J lost 8 bases, with 17 bases between them. CDR3 amino acids: CASSQDFGGPKPQHF. The CDR3 bases are TGCGCCAGCAGCCAGGATTTCGGGGGGCCAAAGCCCCAGCATTTT.

This rearrangement joins TRBV30 to TRBJ2-3, with 7 bases matching TRBD2. The germline V gene has CDR1 GTSNPN and CDR2 SVGIG (reference sequence). The CDR3 is 14 residues long. V lost 1 base and J lost 6; bases outside the gene matches: 7. Here the CDR3 DNA reads TGTGCCTGGAGTGGCGGGAGTTCAGGGGATACGCAGTATTTT. It codes for CAWSGGSSGDTQYF. Filled out from reference TRBV30 and TRBJ2-3, the complete variable domain reads SQTIHQWPATLVQPVGSPLSLECTVEGTSNPNLYWYRQAAGRGLQLLFYSVGIGQISSEVPQNLSASRPQDRQFILSSKKLLLSDSGFYLCAWSGGSSGDTQYFGPGTRLTVL.

This clone was seen more than once but under ten times. This rearrangement joins TRBV7-3 to TRBJ2-1; the D gene is possibly TRBD1 (6 bases). V dropped 5 bases and J dropped 4 bases, with 15 bases sitting between them. Germline CDR1 and CDR2: SGHTA and FQGTGA. There are 15 residues in the CDR3. In nucleotides, the CDR3 is TGTGCCAGCAGCCCGAAACAGGGCCGATACAATGAGCAGTTCTTC. Translating it yields CASSPKQGRYNEQFF. Complete variable domain (other parts from reference TRBV7-3 and TRBJ2-1): GAGVSQTPSNKVTEKGKYVELRCDPISGHTALYWYRQSLGQGPEFLIYFQGTGAADDSGLPNDRFFAVRPEGSVSTLKIQRTERGDSAVYLCASSPKQGRYNEQFFGPGTRLTVL.

The chain recombines TRBV20-1 with TRBJ2-3, with 12 bases that match TRBD2. The CDR3 is 14 residues long. Germline trimming cut 3 bases from V and 8 bases from J; bases unmatched to any gene: 6. CDR1 DFQATT and CDR2 SNEGSKA come from the germline V gene (reference sequence). CDR3 region: CSASRLAGEGTQYF. The CDR3 nucleotides are TGCAGTGCTAGTCGACTAGCGGGGGAGGGTACGCAGTATTTT.

The chain recombines TRBV24-1 with TRBJ2-1; 7 nucleotides agree with TRBD2. CDR1 and CDR2 from the germline V gene are KGHDR and SFDVKD. The CDR3 is 17 residues long. J was trimmed by 7 bases and V by 3 bases; bases with no gene match: 14. CDR3: CATSDPHVSGVVNEQFF. The DNA for the CDR3 is TGTGCCACCAGTGATCCCCATGTGAGCGGGGTGGTGAATGAGCAGTTCTTC.

J is TRBJ1-1 and V is TRBV18, with a possible D match to TRBD1 (5 bases). CDR3 length: 15 amino acids. Germline assignment: CDR1 KGHSH and CDR2 LQKENI. V was clipped by 3 bases and J by 1 base, with 12 bases between them. This chain's CDR3 is CASSPGGGRNTEAFF. The DNA for the CDR3 is TGTGCCAGCTCACCCGGGGGAGGTAGGAACACTGAAGCTTTCTTT.

V is TRBV19 and J is TRBJ1-2; D call uncertain. The CDR3 length is 13 residues. CDR1 and CDR2 from the germline V gene are LNHDA and SQIVND (reference sequence). Trimming removed 3 bases at V and 3 bases at J, with 8 bases between. The DNA of the CDR3 is TGTGCCAGTAGTATGAAAAGCTACTATGGCTACACCTTC. It specifies CASSMKSYYGYTF.

This chain joins TRBV7-4 and TRBJ1-2; 7 bases align to TRBD1. This CDR3 spans 15 amino acids. Germline assignment: CDR1 SGHVT and CDR2 SQSDAQ. Trimming removed 1 base from V and 0 bases from J; junction bases left unmatched: 2. In DNA form, the CDR3 reads TGTGCCAGCAGCTTAGGGGACAGAGCTAACTATGGCTACACCTTC. As protein: CASSLGDRANYGYTF.

The V gene is TRBV29-1, the J gene TRBJ1-1, with a tentative D call TRBD1 (6 bases). Germline lookup yields CDR1 SQVTM and CDR2 ANQGSEA. The CDR3 spans 13 residues. Trimming left V 6 bases short and J 1 base short, with 12 bases between. The CDR3 is CSVRGGWNTEAFF. The CDR3 DNA is TGCAGCGTGCGGGGGGGCTGGAACACTGAAGCTTTCTTT.

The chain recombines TRBV6-5 with TRBJ1-2, with 11 bases identical to TRBD1. The CDR3 totals 14 residues. Germline V gives CDR1 MNHEY, CDR2 SVGAGI. V lost 6 bases to trimming and J lost 4 bases; unmatched junction nucleotides: 4. CDR3 bases: TGTGCCAGCAGAGGACAGGGGGCTAGCTATGGCTACACCTTC. It codes for CASRGQGASYGYTF.

This rearrangement joins TRBV19 to TRBJ1-3; 7 bases align to TRBD1. Germline V gene lookup returns CDR1 LNHDA and CDR2 SQIVND (reference sequence). V trimming: 4 bases; J trimming: 2 bases; junction bases outside the gene matches: 5. The length of the CDR3 is 15 residues. The CDR3 loop is CASSNLQGTGNTIYF. The CDR3 DNA reads TGTGCCAGTAGTAACTTACAGGGGACTGGAAACACCATATATTTT.

V and J are TRBV6-2 or TRBV6-3 and TRBJ1-5; D uncertain. The CDR3 consists of 17 residues. V dropped 0 bases and J dropped 4 bases, with 16 bases sitting between them. CDR1 MNHEY and CDR2 SVGEGT come from the germline V gene. The CDR3 sequence: CASSYSSVGVGNQPQHF. CDR3 DNA sequence: TGTGCCAGCAGTTACTCCTCCGTCGGGGTAGGAAATCAGCCCCAGCATTTT.

The rearrangement links TRBV19 to TRBJ1-2; D perhaps matches TRBD1 (6 bases). This CDR3 has 15 amino acids. Germline V CDR1 and CDR2: LNHDA, SQIVND (reference sequence). Trimming stripped 1 base from V and 3 bases from J, with 12 bases between. The chain's CDR3 is CASSIGETGDYGYTF. CDR3 nucleotides: TGTGCCAGTAGTATAGGGGAGACAGGCGACTATGGCTACACCTTC.

Only one count was recorded for this clone. The CDR3 DNA is TGTGCCAGCAGCGAGGAGGAGGAGAACAGGGGCAATCGGTACAATGAGCAGTTCTTC. Amino acid sequence: CASSEEEENRGNRYNEQFF. The gene calls are TRBV9 and TRBJ2-1; 7 bases match TRBD1. Trimming took 3 bases from V and 4 from J; bases not matched to a gene: 19. CDR1 is SGDLS and CDR2 is YYNGEE in the germline V gene. This CDR3 is 19 amino acids long.

The V and J genes are TRBV11-2 and TRBJ2-2, with D possibly being TRBD2 (6 bases). Germline V gene lookup returns CDR1 SGHAT and CDR2 FQNNGV. This CDR3 spans 16 amino acids. Trimming left V 4 bases short and J 6 bases short, with 18 bases between. Here the CDR3 DNA reads TGTGCCAGCAGCTACCCCGAGCAGGGAGGTCCCGGGGAGCTGTTTTTT. It specifies CASSYPEQGGPGELFF.

The chain employs TRBV6-5 and TRBJ1-2, with D perhaps TRBD1 (6 bases). Germline-derived CDR1 and CDR2 are MNHEY and SVGAGI. CDR3 length equals 12 residues. The ends were cut back, 6 bases at V and 3 bases at J, with 8 bases in the middle. This CDR3 reads CASRDSYYGYTF. The CDR3 DNA reads as TGTGCCAGCAGGGACAGCTACTATGGCTACACCTTC.

The chain couples TRBV5-1 to TRBJ2-2; no reliable D call. Deletions cut 0 bases from V and 7 bases from J, with 16 bases between. Germline CDR1 reads SGHRS; CDR2 reads YFSETQ. The CDR3 has 16 amino acids. Here the CDR3 DNA reads TGCGCCAGCAGCTTGGGACTGGCCGTGTTAGGCGGGGAGCTGTTTTTT. Its protein is CASSLGLAVLGGELFF.

A few counts support this clone. This sequence joins TRBV6-4 and TRBJ2-1; 8 bases line up with TRBD2. Germline V lookup: CDR1 MRHNA, CDR2 SNTAGT. This CDR3 spans 14 amino acids. The V segment lost 4 bases and the J segment 8 bases; nucleotides outside the gene matches: 7. As DNA, the CDR3 is TGTGCCAGCAGTGTCGGGGGGGCAAGGGATGAGCAGTTCTTC. This encodes CASSVGGARDEQFF.

This rearrangement joins TRBV5-1 to TRBJ2-3; D ambiguous. The CDR3 runs to 14 residues. Trimming took off 6 bases at V and 1 base at J, with 12 bases between the two ends. From germline, CDR1 is SGHRS and CDR2 YFSETQ. The CDR3 sequence: CASTTSRGTDTQYF. Here the CDR3 DNA reads TGCGCCAGCACCACCTCCCGGGGCACAGATACGCAGTATTTT.

V usage is TRBV27 and J usage is TRBJ1-6; 11 bases match TRBD1. The germline V gene encodes CDR1 MNHEY and CDR2 SMNVEV (reference sequence). The CDR3 sequence is 15 residues long. Unmatched junction bases numbered 7, after V lost 2 bases and J lost 13 bases. CDR3 nucleotide sequence: TGTGCCAGCAGTTTAATAGGGACAGGGGGGGATCCCCTCCACTTT. Protein sequence: CASSLIGTGGDPLHF.

The chain employs TRBV5-6 and TRBJ2-6; 7 positions match TRBD1. The CDR3 covers 16 residues. The V segment lost 0 bases and the J segment 0 bases; nucleotides outside the gene matches: 0. The germline CDR1 and CDR2 sequences are SGHDT and YYEEEE. This chain's CDR3 is CASSLDRGSGANVLTF. DNA for the CDR3: TGTGCCAGCAGCTTGGACAGGGGCTCTGGGGCCAACGTCCTGACTTTC.

CDR3 nucleotides: TGTGCCAGCAGCGTAGGTCAGGGTAGGAACTATGGCTACACCTTC. Translating gives CASSVGQGRNYGYTF. The rearrangement uses TRBV9 and TRBJ1-2, with D possibly TRBD1 on 5 matching bases. Per germline, CDR1 SGDLS and CDR2 YYNGEE. V gave up 0 bases and J gave up 2 bases, with 11 bases separating them. This CDR3 contains 15 residues.

The J gene is TRBJ2-7, the V gene TRBV19; possibly TRBD1 for D (5 bases). The germline V and J ends were trimmed by 7 bases and 3 bases, with 22 bases remaining between them. There are 16 residues in the CDR3. Germline values: CDR1 LNHDA, CDR2 SQIVND (reference sequence). CDR3 DNA sequence: TGTGCCAGTACCCTCCTGTGGGCTAGGGGTTTCTACGAGCAGTACTTC. This encodes CASTLLWARGFYEQYF.